The present TCR beta chain was sequenced within a study of cytomegalovirus exposure and HLA in healthy donors. Regarding this clone: The antigen remains undetermined.

V was pared by 0 bases and J by 1 base, with 1 base of the junction left unmatched. Per germline, CDR1 MNHNS and CDR2 SASEGT. The CDR3 length is 16 residues. Study results and limitations: TCR clusters originating in the first cohort tended to co-occur in the 120 validation repertoires, according to a later analysis. Most sequenced TCRs were rare (though some public TCRs occurred in many donors).

Clones were sequenced by immunoSEQ multiplex PCR, and TCRdb holds only the in-frame ones, with some missing. The sample has some 290,000 clones; approximately 85% are singletons. The TCR sequence derives from a young man in good health and CMV-seronegative. The sequencing input was PBMCs. This chain links TRBV6-1 with TRBJ2-5; 11 bases align to TRBD2. The CDR3 sequence: CASSEALAGGQETQYF. CDR3 coding DNA: TGTGCCAGCAGTGAAGCCCTAGCGGGGGGCCAAGAGACCCAGTACTTC.